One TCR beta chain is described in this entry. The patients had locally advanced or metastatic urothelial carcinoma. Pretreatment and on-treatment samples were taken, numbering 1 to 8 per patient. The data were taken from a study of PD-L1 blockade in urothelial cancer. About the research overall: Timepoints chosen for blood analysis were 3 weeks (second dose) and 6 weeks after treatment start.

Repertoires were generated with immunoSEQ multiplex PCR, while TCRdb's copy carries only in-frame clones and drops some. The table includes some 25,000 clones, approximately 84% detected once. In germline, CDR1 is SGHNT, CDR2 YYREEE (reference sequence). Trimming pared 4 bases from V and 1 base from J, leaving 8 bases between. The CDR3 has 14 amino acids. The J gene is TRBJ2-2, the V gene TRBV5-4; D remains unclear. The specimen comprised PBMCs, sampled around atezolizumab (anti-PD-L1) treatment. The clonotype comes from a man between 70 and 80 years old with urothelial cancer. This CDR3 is CASSPRKNTGELFF. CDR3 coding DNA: TGTGCCAGCAGCCCGCGCAAGAACACCGGGGAGCTGTTTTTT.